The next 31 T cell receptor beta chains were all read from a single sample in a study of T cells in Graves' hyperthyroidism and ophthalmopathy. RNA transcripts gave rise to amplified TCR beta CDR3 regions. The TCR CDR3 first-round RT-PCR relied on the HTBI primer set. Using its own MiXCR run on the multiplex PCR reads, TCRdb lists one record per CDR3 protein. The table records about 420,000 distinct CDR3 sequences, approximately 13% of them present only once. Sequencing used blood. The source of these receptors is a woman under 30 with Graves' hyperthyroidism.

In this sample, this clonotype turned up many times. The chain employs TRBV11-2 and TRBJ1-1; D possibly corresponds to TRBD1 (5 bases). Germline CDR1 is SGHAT and CDR2 is FQNNGV. The CDR3 consists of 14 residues. The germline V and J ends were trimmed by 4 bases and 1 base, with 10 bases remaining between them. The CDR3 DNA sequence: TGTGCCAGCAGCTACAGGACGGGGAACACTGAAGCTTTCTTT. This gives the protein CASSYRTGNTEAFF.

This chain connects TRBV28 to TRBJ1-6, with D tentatively TRBD1 (5 bases). The germline V gene encodes CDR1 MDHEN and CDR2 SYDVKM. The CDR3 runs to 17 residues. The V gene lost 2 bases and the J gene lost 7 bases, with 18 bases spanning the gap. CDR3 bases: TGTGCCAGCAGTTTAGAAAAAGTTGGACACGGGAATTCACCCCTCCACTTT. It codes for CASSLEKVGHGNSPLHF.

The V call is TRBV6-1, the J call TRBJ1-4, with TRBD1 as a possible D gene (5 bases). V was shortened by 7 bases and J by 8 bases, with 17 bases between the two germline ends. Germline values: CDR1 MNHNS, CDR2 SASEGT. This CDR3 has 14 residues. CDR3 bases: TGTGCCAGCAATCCCGGGACGCCACGAGAAAAACTGTTTTTT. This translates into CASNPGTPREKLFF.

The chain couples TRBV27 to TRBJ2-1, with 8 nucleotides matching TRBD2. CDR3 length: 17 amino acids. From germline, CDR1 is MNHEY and CDR2 SMNVEV (reference sequence). V dropped 1 base and J dropped 4; count of bases not matched to a gene: 9. The CDR3 protein is CASSLFGGVPLYNEQFF. The CDR3 DNA is TGTGCCAGCAGTTTATTCGGGGGGGTCCCCCTATACAATGAGCAGTTCTTC.

In its sample, this clonotype was seen many times. The chain is built from TRBV6-6 and TRBJ1-2, with TRBD1 matching 9 bases. The CDR3 is 15 residues long. V dropped 0 bases and J dropped 4; count of bases not matched to a gene: 3. Germline values: CDR1 MNHNY, CDR2 SVGAGI (reference sequence). The CDR3 sequence: CASSYSGQGSYGYTF. The CDR3 region has the DNA TGTGCCAGCAGTTACTCCGGACAGGGGAGCTATGGCTACACCTTC.

This clonotype was picked up one time. This may arise from a read error, as a much more abundant clone is one base away. The chain couples TRBV20-1 to TRBJ2-7; D unresolved. CDR3 size: 12 residues. Germline CDR1 DFQATT, CDR2 SNEGSKA (reference sequence). The CDR3 spells CSAIRAYHEQSF. The CDR3 bases are TGCAGTGCTATTCGGGCTTATCACGAGCAGTCCTTC.

This clonotype has a count of ten or more. This chain links TRBV27 with TRBJ1-6; no firm D call. Looked up from germline, CDR1 is MNHEY and CDR2 is SMNVEV (reference sequence). The length of the CDR3 is 15 residues. The V and J ends lost 6 bases and 6 bases respectively, with 15 bases between them. The CDR3 nucleotides read TGTGCCAGCAGCTCACATATGGGCGCTAATTCACCCCTCCACTTT. Its protein product is CASSSHMGANSPLHF.

This rearrangement joins TRBV25-1 to TRBJ1-2; TRBD1 matches 10 bases. The CDR3 totals 13 residues. Trimming cost V 4 bases and J 8 bases; bases outside gene matches: 4. CDR1 is MGHDK and CDR2 is SYGVNS in the germline V gene. The DNA for the CDR3 is TGTGCCAGCAGTGGACAGGGGGCGCAGGGCTACACCTTC. Translated: CASSGQGAQGYTF.

Many counts were recorded for this clonotype. This chain connects TRBV20-1 to TRBJ2-5; 12 bases are a match to TRBD2. Trimming at V came to 0 bases and at J to 5 bases, leaving 13 bases not matched to a gene. The CDR3 sequence is 18 residues long. CDR1 and CDR2 (germline): DFQATT, SNEGSKA (reference sequence). CDR3 coding DNA: TGCAGTGCTAGAGACCGACTAGCGGGAGCCCTCGCTGGGGAGACCCAGTACTTC. Amino acid sequence: CSARDRLAGALAGETQYF.

This clonotype was seen ten or more times. Germline is not matched at one junction end, which may reflect a read error. CDR3 protein: CASSIGTPNYGYTF. CDR3 DNA: TGTGCCAGCAGCATAGGGACACCGAACTATGGCTACACCTTC. This chain uses TRBV13 with TRBJ1-2; the D gene is possibly TRBD1 (6 bases). The CDR3 contains 14 residues. Germline CDR1 is PRHDT and CDR2 is FYEKMQ (reference sequence).

CDR3: CASSLSQGVNQPQHF. CDR3 DNA sequence: TGTGCCAGCAGTTTATCCCAGGGGGTCAATCAGCCCCAGCATTTT. V is TRBV27 and J is TRBJ1-5; 7 bases match TRBD1. The CDR3 loop spans 15 amino acids. V was clipped by 0 bases and J by 3 bases; unmatched bases: 2. CDR1 and CDR2 from the germline V gene are MNHEY and SMNVEV (reference sequence).

This clonotype has a count of ten or more. The chain employs TRBV18 and TRBJ2-7; TRBD2 matches 11 bases. This CDR3 spans 18 amino acids. Germline trimming cut 3 bases from V and 2 bases from J; bases unmatched to any gene: 12. Germline CDR1 is KGHSH and CDR2 is LQKENI. CDR3 in amino acids: CASSPQAPGLAVTYEQYF. The CDR3 DNA reads as TGTGCCAGCTCACCCCAAGCTCCGGGACTAGCGGTTACCTACGAGCAGTACTTC.

This clonotype was recorded at least ten times. This chain uses TRBV7-2 with TRBJ2-7; TRBD2 aligns across 8 bases. V lost 8 bases to trimming and J lost 2 bases; unmatched junction nucleotides: 14. Germline-derived CDR1 and CDR2 are SGHTA and FQGNSA. The CDR3 has 16 amino acids. This CDR3 reads CASGGTGRAFPYEQYF. The CDR3 DNA is TGTGCCAGCGGCGGGACCGGGAGGGCCTTTCCCTACGAGCAGTACTTC.

The gene calls are TRBV9 and TRBJ2-2; 7 nucleotides match TRBD2. V shed 3 bases and J 5 bases; nucleotides not matched to a gene: 4. The CDR3 runs 14 residues. Germline-derived CDR1 and CDR2 are SGDLS and YYNGEE. CDR3 DNA: TGTGCCAGCAGCGGCCTTAGCGGGACCGGGGAGCTGTTTTTT. Amino acids: CASSGLSGTGELFF.

There are many counts of this clonotype. J is TRBJ2-7 and V is TRBV28, with D tentatively TRBD1 (6 bases). The V end was cut by 6 bases, the J end by 2 bases, with 14 bases between. From germline, CDR1 is MDHEN and CDR2 SYDVKM. CDR3 length: 14 amino acids. CDR3 region: CASRRQGITYEQYF. For the CDR3, the DNA is TGTGCCAGCAGGAGGCAGGGGATAACCTACGAGCAGTACTTC.

The rearrangement joins TRBV27 to TRBJ2-7, with 13 nucleotides matching TRBD2. Trimming at V came to 3 bases and at J to 3 bases, leaving 11 bases not matched to a gene. The CDR3 loop spans 18 amino acids. Germline CDR1 MNHEY, CDR2 SMNVEV (reference sequence). For the CDR3, the DNA is TGTGCCAGCAGTTTCTACCCCGGACTAGCGGGAGCCAGCTACGAGCAGTACTTC. As protein: CASSFYPGLAGASYEQYF.

The J gene is TRBJ2-5, the V gene TRBV30; either TRBD1 or TRBD2 may fit D (5 bases each). Germline values: CDR1 GTSNPN, CDR2 SVGIG (reference sequence). Trimming took off 4 bases at V and 1 base at J, with 16 bases between the two ends. The CDR3 contains 15 residues. The CDR3 nucleotides read TGTGCCTGGACCCAGGGTACGGGGTCCCAAGAGACCCAGTACTTC. It yields the protein CAWTQGTGSQETQYF.

V is TRBV30 and J is TRBJ2-1, with D possibly being TRBD1 (5 bases). This CDR3 has 12 residues. V was clipped by 4 bases and J by 8 bases, with 12 bases between them. Germline V gene sequence: CDR1 GTSNPN, CDR2 SVGIG (reference sequence). This chain's CDR3 is CAWNSGLDEQFF. The DNA for the CDR3 is TGTGCCTGGAATTCAGGGTTGGATGAGCAGTTCTTC. The full variable domain, rest sourced from reference TRBV30 and TRBJ2-1, is SQTIHQWPATLVQPVGSPLSLECTVEGTSNPNLYWYRQAAGRGLQLLFYSVGIGQISSEVPQNLSASRPQDRQFILSSKKLLLSDSGFYLCAWNSGLDEQFFGPGTRLTVL.

The rearrangement links TRBV28 to TRBJ1-3; D unclear. CDR3 size: 14 residues. CDR1 and CDR2 (germline): MDHEN, SYDVKM. V lost 1 base and J lost 4, with 8 bases in between. Here the CDR3 reads CASSLFGPGNTIYF. In nucleotides, the CDR3 is TGTGCCAGCAGTTTATTCGGCCCAGGAAACACCATATATTTT.

For this clonotype: The junction departs from germline at one end; a sequencing error may be responsible. The chain employs TRBV18 and TRBJ1-1; no definite D call. CDR1 is KGHSH and CDR2 is LQKENI in the germline V gene. There are 13 residues in the CDR3. CDR3 amino acids: CTSSPDLNTEAFF. Written as DNA, the CDR3 is TGTACCAGCTCACCAGACCTAAACACTGAAGCTTTCTTT.

The rearrangement links TRBV6-1 to TRBJ2-1; perhaps TRBD2 as D (6 bases). The V end was cut by 6 bases, the J end by 2 bases, with 11 bases between. Per germline, CDR1 MNHNS and CDR2 SASEGT. The CDR3 is made up of 14 amino acids. CDR3 sequence (DNA): TGTGCCAGCAGCGTAGCGGTAACCTACAATGAGCAGTTCTTC. As protein: CASSVAVTYNEQFF.

The chain has TRBV7-9 and TRBJ1-4; no firm D call. This CDR3 comprises 14 residues. The ends were cut back, 5 bases at V and 8 bases at J, with 15 bases in the middle. Germline V gives CDR1 SEHNR, CDR2 FQNEAQ (reference sequence). Written as DNA, the CDR3 is TGTGCCAGCAGCCTAGAGGAGAGTCGAGAAAAACTGTTTTTT. Its protein is CASSLEESREKLFF.

This clonotype occurred many times. This chain links TRBV5-1 with TRBJ1-1, with no clear D. Trimming took off 0 bases at V and 0 bases at J, with 6 bases between the two ends. The CDR3 is 14 residues long. The germline CDR1 and CDR2 sequences are SGHRS and YFSETQ. This chain's CDR3 is CASSLDGLNTEAFF. In nucleotides, the CDR3 is TGCGCCAGCAGCTTGGACGGACTGAACACTGAAGCTTTCTTT.

The chain is built from TRBV20-1 and TRBJ1-1; tentative D call: TRBD1 (6 bases). Germline V lookup: CDR1 DFQATT, CDR2 SNEGSKA (reference sequence). Trimming pared 4 bases from V and 2 bases from J, leaving 17 bases between. The CDR3 extends over 15 amino acids. As DNA, the CDR3 is TGCAGTGCTAAACACCCTAGGACAGCAAACACTGAAGCTTTCTTT. Translation gives CSAKHPRTANTEAFF.

This clonotype has a handful of counts. This clone may be a read error of a much larger clone one base away. The gene calls are TRBV28 and TRBJ2-5; 9 bases are shared with TRBD1. Germline V CDR1 and CDR2: MDHEN, SYDVKM. This CDR3 has 17 residues. The chain's CDR3 is CASRPTTGGLYQEAQYF. The CDR3 nucleotides read TGTGCCAGCAGACCAACAACAGGGGGCCTGTACCAAGAGGCCCAGTACTTC.

This clonotype appeared a few times. The chain links TRBV20-1 to TRBJ1-2, with D hard to call. This CDR3 comprises 15 residues. Germline CDR1 DFQATT, CDR2 SNEGSKA (reference sequence). V lost 6 bases, J lost 8 bases, and 25 bases lay in between. DNA for the CDR3: TGCAGTGCAACCGAACTCCTTAGGGCTTCTTGGGGCTACACCTTC. It yields the protein CSATELLRASWGYTF.

The genes are TRBV6-5 and TRBJ2-6; 7 bases are a match to TRBD1. The CDR3 loop spans 17 amino acids. Germline CDR1 and CDR2: MNHEY and SVGAGI. Losses at the gene ends were 2 bases for V and 5 bases for J; bases not matched to a gene: 9. The CDR3 region has the DNA TGTGCCAGCAGTTACGGATCAGGGGGATCTAGGGCCAACGTCCTGACTTTC. Protein sequence: CASSYGSGGSRANVLTF.

This clonotype was detected a few times. The chain employs TRBV5-4 and TRBJ1-4; a possible D gene is TRBD1 (5 bases). This CDR3 is built from 16 residues. The ends were cut back, 2 bases at V and 7 bases at J, with 18 bases in the middle. Germline-derived CDR1 and CDR2 are SGHNT and YYREEE (reference sequence). The CDR3 nucleotides are TGTGCCAGCAGCTTAGGGCCGACCGGCGGGGGTGAAAAACTGTTTTTT. Residues: CASSLGPTGGGEKLFF.

There are many counts of this clonotype. The V gene is TRBV7-9, the J gene TRBJ1-2; TRBD1 agrees at 8 bases. This CDR3 is 15 amino acids long. Germline V gene data show CDR1 as SEHNR and CDR2 as FQNEAQ (reference sequence). V was clipped by 0 bases and J by 8 bases; unmatched bases: 8. This chain's CDR3 is CASSLADGQGVGYTF. DNA of the CDR3: TGTGCCAGCAGCTTAGCTGACGGACAGGGCGTAGGCTACACCTTC.

This clonotype has a count of ten or more. The chain employs TRBV20-1 and TRBJ2-7; D not resolved. Trimming shortened V by 6 bases and J by 6 bases, and 12 bases separated the two germline ends. Germline V gene lookup returns CDR1 DFQATT and CDR2 SNEGSKA (reference sequence). The CDR3 totals 11 residues. The CDR3 reads CSASDSGEQYF. CDR3 sequence (DNA): TGCAGTGCCTCTGACTCGGGCGAGCAGTACTTC.

This clonotype was observed at least ten times. The chain is built from TRBV2 and TRBJ1-4, with a weak D call TRBD1 (6 bases). V gave up 10 bases and J gave up 8 bases, with 17 bases separating them. Looked up from germline, CDR1 is SNHLY and CDR2 is FYNNEI. This CDR3 region has 13 residues. As DNA, the CDR3 is TGTGCCACCCTGGGGGCGAAGGGCGAAAAACTGTTTTTT. Residues: CATLGAKGEKLFF. Variable domain in full (rest from reference TRBV2 and TRBJ1-4): EPEVTQTPSHQVTQMGQEVILRCVPISNHLYFYWYRQILGQKVEFLVSFYNNEISEKSEIFDDQFSVERPDGSNFTLKIRSTKLEDSAMYFCATLGAKGEKLFFGSGTQLSVL.